The clone carrying this TCR beta chain was counted many times. Fresh peripheral blood, 7.5 to 10 ml, was the source of the PBMCs. These data originate in a study of T cells in Graves' hyperthyroidism and ophthalmopathy. Study-level background: Sampling of peripheral blood happened at initial diagnosis, prior to any treatment.

Amplification of TCR beta CDR3 regions used RNA as the template. A first-round RT-PCR of the TCR CDR3 used the HTBI primer set. TCRdb redid the calling of the multiplex PCR reads with MiXCR, one entry per CDR3 protein. The data show fewer than 500,000 distinct CDR3 sequences, roughly 15% seen once. CDR1 and CDR2 (germline): KGHDR, SFDVKD. The length of the CDR3 is 14 residues. Unmatched junction bases numbered 8, after V lost 5 bases and J lost 10 bases. This rearrangement joins TRBV24-1 to TRBJ1-4; 8 nucleotides match TRBD1. The receptor comes from a man aged 18 to 35 with Graves' ophthalmopathy. Material: blood. The CDR3 DNA follows: TGTGCCACCAGTGGAGGACAGGGCGAAGGAAAACTGTTTTTT. Translating it yields CATSGGQGEGKLFF.